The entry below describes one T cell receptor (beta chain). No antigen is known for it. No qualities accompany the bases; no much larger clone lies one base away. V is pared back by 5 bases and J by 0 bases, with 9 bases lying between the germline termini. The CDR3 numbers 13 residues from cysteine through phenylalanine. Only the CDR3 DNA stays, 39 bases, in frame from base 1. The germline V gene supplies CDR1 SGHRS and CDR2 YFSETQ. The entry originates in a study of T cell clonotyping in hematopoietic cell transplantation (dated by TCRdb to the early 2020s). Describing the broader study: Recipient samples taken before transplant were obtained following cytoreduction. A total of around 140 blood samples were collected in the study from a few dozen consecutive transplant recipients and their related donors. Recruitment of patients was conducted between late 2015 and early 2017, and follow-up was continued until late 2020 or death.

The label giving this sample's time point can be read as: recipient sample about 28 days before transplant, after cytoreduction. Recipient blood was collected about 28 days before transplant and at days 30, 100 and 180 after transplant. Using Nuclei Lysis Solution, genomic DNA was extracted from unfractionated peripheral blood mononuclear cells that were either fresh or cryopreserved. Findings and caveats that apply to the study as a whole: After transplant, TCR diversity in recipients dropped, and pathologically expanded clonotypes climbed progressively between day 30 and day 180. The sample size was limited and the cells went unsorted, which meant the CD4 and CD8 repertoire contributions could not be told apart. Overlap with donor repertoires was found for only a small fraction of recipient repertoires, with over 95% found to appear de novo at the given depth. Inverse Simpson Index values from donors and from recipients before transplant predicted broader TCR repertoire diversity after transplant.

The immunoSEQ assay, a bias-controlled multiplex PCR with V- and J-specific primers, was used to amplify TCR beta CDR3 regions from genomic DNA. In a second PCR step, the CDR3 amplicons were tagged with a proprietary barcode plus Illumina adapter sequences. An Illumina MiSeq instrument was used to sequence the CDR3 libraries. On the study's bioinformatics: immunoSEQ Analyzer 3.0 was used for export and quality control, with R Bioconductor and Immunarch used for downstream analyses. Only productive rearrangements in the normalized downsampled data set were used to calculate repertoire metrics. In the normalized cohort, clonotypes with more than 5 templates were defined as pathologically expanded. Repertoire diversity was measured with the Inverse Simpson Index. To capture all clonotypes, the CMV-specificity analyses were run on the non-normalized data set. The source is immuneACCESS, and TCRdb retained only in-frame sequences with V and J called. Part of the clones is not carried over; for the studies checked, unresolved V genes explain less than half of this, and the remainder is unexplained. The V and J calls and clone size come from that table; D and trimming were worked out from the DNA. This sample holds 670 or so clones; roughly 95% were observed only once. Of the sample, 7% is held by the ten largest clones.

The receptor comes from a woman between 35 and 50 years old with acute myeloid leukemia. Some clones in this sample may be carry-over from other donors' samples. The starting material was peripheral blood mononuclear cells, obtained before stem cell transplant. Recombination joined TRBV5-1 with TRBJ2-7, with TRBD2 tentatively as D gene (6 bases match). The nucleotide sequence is TGCGCCAGCAGTCGGGAGAGCTCCTACGAGCAGTACTTC. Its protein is CASSRESSYEQYF. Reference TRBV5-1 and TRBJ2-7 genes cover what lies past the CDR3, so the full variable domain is KAGVTQTPRYLIKTRGQQVTLSCSPISGHRSVSWYQQTPGQGLQFLFEYFSETQRNKGNFPGRFSGRQFSNSRSEMNVSTLELGDSALYLCASSRESSYEQYFGPGTRLTVT.